The 20 T cell receptor beta chains reported below all come from one sample, sequenced in a study of response to subunit inactivated influenza vaccine. TCRdb independently ran MiXCR on the RT-PCR reads; one entry per CDR3 protein. Of 530,000 or so distinct CDR3 sequences detected, approximately 15% appear once; the ten largest clones hold over 8.5%. The sequenced sample was PBMCs from blood, obtained about 13 days after vaccination. These receptors all come from a man aged 45-60 years who received an inactivated influenza vaccine.

V usage is TRBV20-1 and J usage is TRBJ1-1; 9 bases match TRBD1. Germline V lookup: CDR1 DFQATT, CDR2 SNEGSKA (reference sequence). CDR3 length equals 12 residues. V lost 4 bases, J lost 4 bases, and 1 base stayed unmatched. CDR3 bases: TGCAGTGCTAAGGGACAGGGCACTGAAGCTTTCTTT. Its protein product is CSAKGQGTEAFF.

This clonotype was seen a handful of times. V usage is TRBV5-6 and J usage is TRBJ2-7; D not resolved. The CDR3 covers 15 residues. CDR1 is SGHDT, CDR2 YYEEEE, per germline. V was pared by 0 bases and J by 4 bases, with 14 bases between. The CDR3 DNA follows: TGTGCCAGCAGCTTGGCGGACCTACCATTTTACGAGCAGTACTTC. Protein: CASSLADLPFYEQYF. The full variable domain, in which reference TRBV5-6 and TRBJ2-7 provide the parts outside the CDR3, is DAGVTQSPTHLIKTRGQQVTLRCSPKSGHDTVSWYQQALGQGPQFIFQYYEEEERQRGNFPDRFSGHQFPNYSSELNVNALLLGDSALYLCASSLADLPFYEQYFGPGTRLTVT.

The rearrangement uses TRBV7-2 and TRBJ2-1; D gene unclear. The germline V gene encodes CDR1 SGHTA and CDR2 FQGNSA. V shed 2 bases and J shed 9 bases, with 11 bases lying between them. This CDR3 is built from 13 residues. In DNA, the CDR3 is TGTGCCAGCAGCTTATCTGGTTTGGGTGAGCAGTTCTTC. As protein: CASSLSGLGEQFF. The full variable domain, its missing parts supplied by reference TRBV7-2 and TRBJ2-1, is GAGVSQSPSNKVTEKGKDVELRCDPISGHTALYWYRQSLGQGLEFLIYFQGNSAPDKSGLPSDRFSAERTGGSVSTLTIQRTQQEDSAVYLCASSLSGLGEQFFGPGTRLTVL.

This clonotype was seen just once. This chain uses TRBV28 with TRBJ2-4; D call uncertain. There are 16 residues in the CDR3. Trimming took off 5 bases at V and 0 bases at J, with 14 bases between the two ends. The germline gives CDR1 MDHEN, CDR2 SYDVKM. The CDR3 loop is CASSPPWLRAKNIQYF. The CDR3 region has the DNA TGTGCCAGCAGTCCCCCGTGGTTGAGAGCCAAAAACATTCAGTACTTC.

This chain joins TRBV6-2 or TRBV6-3 and TRBJ1-4; D ambiguous. The germline gives CDR1 MNHEY, CDR2 SVGEGT. There are 18 residues in the CDR3. V lost 6 bases, J lost 8 bases, and 28 bases lay in between. CDR3 DNA: TGTGCCAGCAGCTACCCCCTCTCTCCACTCAGGTCGGGCGAAAAACTGTTTTTT. It translates to CASSYPLSPLRSGEKLFF.

This clonotype was counted between two and nine times. The chain has TRBV3-1 and TRBJ2-1, with 8 bases identical to TRBD2. J lost 5 bases, V lost 4 bases, and 4 bases had no gene match. The germline V gene has CDR1 LGHDT and CDR2 YNNKEL (reference sequence). The CDR3 spans 14 residues. The CDR3 DNA follows: TGTGCCAGCAGCCCCGGGACTAGAGACAATGAGCAGTTCTTC. This codes for CASSPGTRDNEQFF.

This clonotype has just a few counts. The chain recombines TRBV3-1 with TRBJ2-1, with 10 positions matching TRBD2. Germline CDR1 LGHDT, CDR2 YNNKEL (reference sequence). This CDR3 is 16 amino acids long. The J segment lost 1 base and the V segment lost 4 bases, leaving 4 bases of the junction unmatched. The chain's CDR3 is CASSRGTSVSYNEQFF. In nucleotides, the CDR3 is TGTGCCAGCAGCCGAGGGACTAGCGTATCCTACAATGAGCAGTTCTTC.

The CDR3 coding sequence is TGTGCCAGCAGTGAGCGGGCCTCAAGCACCGGGGAGCTGTTTTTT. Translation gives CASSERASSTGELFF. The genes are TRBV2 and TRBJ2-2, with D possibly matching TRBD2 (5 bases). This CDR3 contains 15 residues. The germline CDR1 and CDR2 sequences are SNHLY and FYNNEI. Trimming pared 3 bases from V and 4 bases from J, leaving 12 bases between.

This clonotype was observed a handful of times. The CDR3 DNA reads as TGTGCCAGCACCCCGGGACGACTAGCCAAAAACATTCAGTACTTC. It yields the protein CASTPGRLAKNIQYF. The rearrangement uses TRBV2 and TRBJ2-4, with D perhaps being TRBD1 or TRBD2 (5 bases each). Germline CDR1 SNHLY, CDR2 FYNNEI. This CDR3 has 15 amino acids. Trimming took 7 bases from V and 0 from J, leaving 13 bases between them.

Turning to this clonotype: This may come from a read error, since a much larger clone is one base off. J is TRBJ1-1 and V is TRBV5-1; a weak D match, TRBD1 (5 bases). V shed 4 bases and J shed 3 bases, with 10 bases lying between them. The germline V gene encodes CDR1 SGHRS and CDR2 YFSETQ. This CDR3 region has 13 residues. In DNA, the CDR3 is TGCGCCAGCAGCCGGGACGCAGACACTGAAGCTTTCTTT. It yields the protein CASSRDADTEAFF.

This clonotype has only a few counts. The rearrangement uses TRBV27 and TRBJ2-1; 8 bases align to TRBD2. The V and J ends lost 5 bases and 13 bases, in that order; junction bases with no gene match: 10. The CDR3 is 13 amino acids. Germline V gives CDR1 MNHEY, CDR2 SMNVEV (reference sequence). CDR3 bases: TGTGCCAGCAGTCGCTTGGGCGGGGGGTACCAGTTCTTC. Translation gives CASSRLGGGYQFF.

About this clonotype itself: A read error is possible here, since a much larger clone lies one base away. V is TRBV6-2 or TRBV6-3 and J is TRBJ2-1; the D is unclear. The CDR3 has 12 residues. Germline V lookup: CDR1 MNHEY, CDR2 SVGEGT. Between the trimmed V and J ends, which lost 1 base and 5 bases, there was a span of 3 bases. The CDR3: CASSYWDNEQFF. The CDR3 nucleotides are TGTGCCAGCAGTTACTGGGACAATGAGCAGTTCTTC.

V gene TRBV11-1 combines with J gene TRBJ1-3; tentative D call: TRBD1 (5 bases). The germline V and J ends were trimmed by 3 bases and 4 bases, with 25 bases remaining between them. Germline lookup yields CDR1 SGHAT and CDR2 FQDESV (reference sequence). The CDR3 length is 19 residues. The CDR3 DNA follows: TGTGCCAGCAGCTTCCACCTTGTGGGACGCTCGGGTATCGGAAACACCATATATTTT. This codes for CASSFHLVGRSGIGNTIYF.

The CDR3 here is CASSLAPGDQETQYF. The CDR3 nucleotides are TGCGCCAGCAGCTTGGCGCCGGGAGACCAAGAGACCCAGTACTTC. The chain recombines TRBV5-1 with TRBJ2-5, with TRBD2 as a possible D gene (6 bases). Trimming pared 0 bases from V and 0 bases from J, leaving 9 bases between. The CDR3 consists of 15 residues. Germline V lookup: CDR1 SGHRS, CDR2 YFSETQ.

The gene calls are TRBV10-3 and TRBJ1-2; the D is unclear. V was pared by 3 bases and J by 9 bases, with 14 bases between. Germline values: CDR1 ENHRY, CDR2 SYGVKD. The CDR3 runs 13 residues. The CDR3 region has the DNA TGTGCCATCAGTGAACACAATTCGGCTAGCTACACCTTC. Translating it yields CAISEHNSASYTF.

This clonotype turned up a few times. The gene calls are TRBV5-6 and TRBJ2-5; possible D gene TRBD2, 5 bases. This CDR3 spans 14 amino acids. The ends were cut back, 4 bases at V and 5 bases at J, with 15 bases in the middle. Germline values: CDR1 SGHDT, CDR2 YYEEEE. The CDR3 sequence is CASSKSGILETQYF. CDR3 DNA: TGTGCCAGCAGCAAGTCCGGGATTTTGGAGACCCAGTACTTC.

The chain joins TRBV19 to TRBJ2-3, with D possibly being TRBD2 (5 bases). CDR1 is LNHDA and CDR2 is SQIVND in the germline V gene (reference sequence). Deletions cut 6 bases from V and 7 bases from J, with 11 bases between. The CDR3 loop spans 12 amino acids. The CDR3 nucleotides read TGTGCCAGTAGCACCGAGGGCAATACGCAGTATTTT. Translating gives CASSTEGNTQYF.

This clonotype has a handful of counts. The chain couples TRBV6-6 to TRBJ2-5; either TRBD1 or TRBD2 may supply D (5 bases each). Trimming left V 2 bases short and J 3 bases short, with 7 bases between. The CDR3 length is 13 residues. The V gene's germline CDR1 is MNHNY and CDR2 SVGAGI (reference sequence). This chain's CDR3 is CASSYMGEETQYF. CDR3 nucleotide sequence: TGTGCCAGCAGTTACATGGGGGAAGAGACCCAGTACTTC.

This clonotype was counted a few times. Here the CDR3 reads CSVAGGSTGELFF. CDR3 DNA sequence: TGCAGCGTTGCCGGGGGCTCCACCGGGGAGCTGTTTTTT. V usage is TRBV29-1 and J usage is TRBJ2-2; D might be TRBD1 or TRBD2, each matching 6 bases. The CDR3 has 13 amino acids. Germline values: CDR1 SQVTM, CDR2 ANQGSEA. The ends were cut back, 4 bases at V and 4 bases at J, with 10 bases in the middle.

This clonotype occurred many times. The chain recombines TRBV9 with TRBJ2-7; D may be TRBD2 (5 bases). Germline V gene sequence: CDR1 SGDLS, CDR2 YYNGEE. The V end lost 4 bases, the J end lost 3 bases, and 17 bases lay between the germline ends. There are 15 residues in the CDR3. The CDR3 DNA sequence: TGTGCCAGCAGCCCCAGCGGAGCCCTTCGCTACGAGCAGTACTTC. Its protein product is CASSPSGALRYEQYF.